A selection of T cell receptor beta chains follows, all from one sample in a study of cytomegalovirus exposure and HLA in healthy donors. Profiling relied on immunoSEQ multiplex PCR, and the TCRdb table lists in-frame clones only, not all of them. The table records 200,000 or so clones, about 83% of them present only once. What was sequenced was PBMCs. These receptor sequences come from a woman in her 30s in good health and CMV-seropositive. Both conserved end residues are part of each CDR3. D genes are given only for firm matches. Size values are once, few and many counts, or a class for expanded clones, and some rows have none.

v_gene	j_gene	d_gene	abundance	CDR3aa	CDR3nt
TRBV27	TRBJ2-7	TRBD2	once	CASSLSLGTSGYEQYF	TGTGCCAGCAGTTTATCCCTCGGGACTAGCGGCTACGAGCAGTACTTC
TRBV5-4	TRBJ2-1	TRBD1	NA	CASSLADRGQGAYNEQFF	TGTGCCAGCAGCTTGGCCGACAGAGGACAGGGGGCGTACAATGAGCAGTTCTTC
TRBV7-8	TRBJ1-1	NA	NA	CASSSESTGFEAFF	TGTGCCAGCAGCTCAGAGTCGACAGGATTTGAAGCTTTCTTT
TRBV7-8	TRBJ1-2	NA	NA	CASSYQGPGLGRGYTF	TGTGCCAGCAGTTACCAAGGACCGGGACTGGGGCGAGGCTACACCTTC
TRBV28	TRBJ2-1	NA	NA	CASSLGGHNEQFF	TGTGCCAGCAGTTTGGGGGGGCACAATGAGCAGTTCTTC
TRBV7-3	TRBJ2-1	NA	NA	CASSLGLNYNEQFF	TGTGCCAGCAGCTTAGGCCTCAACTACAATGAGCAGTTCTTC
TRBV10-1	TRBJ2-1	TRBD2	NA	CASSLAGGTGGQFF	TGCGCCAGCAGTTTAGCGGGAGGGACGGGCGGGCAGTTCTTC
TRBV10-3	TRBJ1-1	NA	NA	CAITGSDTEAFF	TGTGCCATCACGGGGTCGGACACTGAAGCTTTCTTT
TRBV9	TRBJ1-2	TRBD1	NA	CASSDTRTGPNYGYTF	TGTGCCAGCAGCGATACAAGGACAGGGCCCAACTATGGCTACACCTTC
TRBV28	TRBJ2-3	NA	NA	CASSFGGGYTDTQYF	TGTGCCAGCAGTTTTGGTGGCGGATACACAGATACGCAGTATTTT
TRBV7-9	TRBJ2-7	TRBD1	NA	CASSLGTGGSRGQYF	TGTGCCAGCAGCTTGGGGACAGGGGGCTCCCGCGGGCAGTACTTC
TRBV7-6	TRBJ2-7	NA	NA	CASSPVTGEQYF	TGTGCCAGCAGCCCCGTTACGGGCGAGCAGTACTTC
TRBV9	TRBJ1-6	NA	NA	CASTKGGDSPLHF	TGTGCCAGCACCAAAGGGGGTGATTCACCCCTCCACTTT
TRBV18	TRBJ1-4	NA	few	CASSLMPPGNEKLFF	TGTGCCAGCTCGTTAATGCCCCCCGGGAATGAAAAACTGTTTTTT
TRBV5-5	TRBJ2-3	TRBD2	NA	CASSLGASGRARGTDTQYF	TGTGCCAGCAGCTTGGGTGCTAGCGGGAGGGCCCGAGGCACAGATACGCAGTATTTT
TRBV2	TRBJ1-2	NA	once	CASSELRGTVYGYTF	TGTGCCAGCAGTGAACTAAGGGGGACCGTCTATGGCTACACCTTC
TRBV5-4	TRBJ2-7	NA	few	CASSGSSARPNEQYF	TGTGCCAGCAGCGGGTCTAGCGCCCGCCCCAACGAGCAGTACTTC
TRBV4-2	TRBJ1-2	NA	once	CASSPEGPVEATF	TGTGCCAGCAGCCCAGAGGGTCCGGTTGAGGCCACCTTC
TRBV15	TRBJ2-1	NA	NA	CATSRTLGTSNEQFF	TGTGCCACCAGCAGGACTCTCGGGACTTCCAATGAGCAGTTCTTC
TRBV11-3	TRBJ2-5	TRBD2	NA	CASSARLAGGEETQYF	TGTGCCAGCAGCGCGAGACTAGCGGGGGGAGAAGAGACCCAGTACTTC
TRBV7-9	TRBJ1-2	NA	NA	CASSLAGDYGYTF	TGTGCCAGCAGCTTAGCCGGGGACTATGGCTACACCTTC
TRBV6-5	TRBJ1-2	NA	NA	CATRQAVFNYGYTF	TGTGCCACCAGACAGGCTGTCTTTAACTATGGCTACACCTTC
TRBV5-4	TRBJ2-7	NA	NA	CASSVQTSYEQYF	TGTGCCAGCAGCGTCCAGACTAGCTACGAGCAGTACTTC
TRBV14	TRBJ2-7	TRBD2	NA	CASSPVRLADPYEQYF	TGTGCCAGCAGCCCGGTGAGACTAGCGGACCCTTACGAGCAGTACTTC
TRBV4-3	TRBJ2-5	NA	NA	CASSQNRQETQYF	TGCGCCAGCAGCCAAAACAGACAAGAGACCCAGTACTTC
TRBV7-2	TRBJ1-4	NA	few	CASSTLWGVENEKLFF	TGTGCCAGCAGCACCCTCTGGGGGGTTGAAAATGAAAAACTGTTTTTT
TRBV2	TRBJ1-1	NA	few	CASRHEGFTEAFF	TGTGCCAGCCGACACGAGGGATTCACTGAAGCTTTCTTT
TRBV11-2	TRBJ2-7	NA	NA	CASSFQVEQYF	TGTGCCAGCAGCTTTCAGGTCGAGCAGTACTTC
TRBV2	TRBJ2-7	NA	NA	CASREHNTYEQYF	TGTGCCAGCAGGGAGCACAATACCTACGAGCAGTACTTC
TRBV5-1	TRBJ1-3	NA	NA	CASSKLQGSGNTIYF	TGCGCCAGCAGCAAATTACAGGGATCTGGAAACACCATATATTTT
TRBV2	TRBJ1-2	NA	once	CASIDGLTTGGYTF	TGTGCCAGCATTGACGGTCTAACAACAGGTGGCTACACCTTC
TRBV18	TRBJ2-5	NA	once	CASSPELDWAETQYF	TGTGCCAGCTCACCAGAACTAGATTGGGCAGAGACCCAGTACTTC
TRBV2	TRBJ1-2	TRBD1	NA	CASSERDRVKLLLYGYTF	TGTGCCAGCAGTGAACGAGACAGGGTCAAACTTCTCCTATATGGCTACACCTTC
TRBV27	TRBJ2-2	TRBD1	NA	CASSPRDRGYTGELFF	TGTGCCAGCAGTCCCCGGGACAGGGGATACACCGGGGAGCTGTTTTTT
TRBV9	TRBJ1-3	NA	few	CASSVARDSGNTIYF	TGTGCCAGCAGCGTAGCGCGGGACTCTGGAAACACCATATATTTT
TRBV11-3	TRBJ2-7	TRBD2	NA	CASSKGTSGRATYEQYF	TGTGCCAGCAGCAAAGGGACTAGCGGGAGGGCGACCTACGAGCAGTACTTC
TRBV10-3	TRBJ2-7	NA	NA	CAISAGISYEQYF	TGTGCCATCAGTGCAGGGATCTCCTACGAGCAGTACTTC
TRBV7-6	TRBJ2-3	NA	NA	CASSLDYRVPDTQYF	TGTGCCAGCAGCTTAGATTACAGGGTCCCAGATACGCAGTATTTT
TRBV5-1	TRBJ1-4	NA	NA	CASTLSQPNEKLFF	TGCGCCAGCACCTTGAGCCAACCTAATGAAAAACTGTTTTTT
TRBV4-2	TRBJ2-1	TRBD2	NA	CASSQGFSGGAGEQFF	TGTGCCAGCAGCCAAGGGTTTAGCGGGGGGGCGGGTGAGCAGTTCTTC
TRBV27	TRBJ2-7	NA	NA	CASSFVSGDSYEQYF	TGTGCCAGCAGTTTTGTATCGGGAGACTCCTACGAGCAGTACTTC
TRBV29-1	TRBJ2-6	NA	many	CSVRRGTGANVLTF	TGCAGCGTTCGTAGGGGAACTGGGGCCAACGTCCTGACTTTC